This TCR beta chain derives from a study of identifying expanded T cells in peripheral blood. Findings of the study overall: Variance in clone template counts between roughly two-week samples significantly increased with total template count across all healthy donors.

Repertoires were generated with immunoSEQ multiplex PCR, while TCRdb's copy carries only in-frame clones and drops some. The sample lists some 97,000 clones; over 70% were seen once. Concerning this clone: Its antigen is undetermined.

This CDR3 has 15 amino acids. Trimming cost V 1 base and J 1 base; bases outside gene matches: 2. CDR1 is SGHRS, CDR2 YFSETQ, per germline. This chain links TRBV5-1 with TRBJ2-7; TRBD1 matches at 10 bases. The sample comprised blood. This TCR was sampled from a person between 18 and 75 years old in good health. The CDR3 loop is CASSLRTGGSYEQYF. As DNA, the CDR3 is TGCGCCAGCAGCTTGAGGACAGGGGGTTCCTACGAGCAGTACTTC.